These 6 T cell receptor beta chains were all obtained from the same sample, sequenced in a study of cytomegalovirus exposure and HLA in healthy donors. Amplification used 60 Vbeta primers and 13 Jbeta primers. The protocol was immunoSEQ multiplex PCR, while the TCRdb copy is restricted to in-frame clones and leaves out a portion. The sample gives some 130,000 clones, around three quarters of which show up once; around 7% is in the top ten. Input material: PBMCs. Receptors were obtained from a man in his forties or fifties in good health and CMV-seropositive.

In its sample, this clone was seen once. The CDR3 here is CASSTGFQNNEQFF. The CDR3 DNA reads as TGTGCCAGCAGTACAGGGTTTCAAAACAATGAGCAGTTCTTC. J is TRBJ2-1 and V is TRBV6-4, with D possibly TRBD1 on 6 matching bases. The CDR3 spans 14 residues. Germline V gives CDR1 MRHNA, CDR2 SNTAGT. The ends were cut back, 5 bases at V and 5 bases at J, with 13 bases in the middle.

The chain carries TRBV6-1 and TRBJ2-2; maybe TRBD1 (6 bases). This CDR3 has 14 residues. Per the germline V gene, CDR1 is MNHNS and CDR2 is SASEGT. V gave up 9 bases and J gave up 2 bases, with 13 bases separating them. Written as DNA, the CDR3 is TGTGCCAGTAATCCGGGACACAACACCGGGGAGCTGTTTTTT. It encodes CASNPGHNTGELFF.

This clone has just a few counts. CDR3 protein: CASSSGGDHGYTF. The CDR3 DNA sequence: TGTGCCAGCAGTTCGGGGGGGGACCATGGCTACACCTTC. The chain combines TRBV28 with TRBJ1-2; a possible D gene is TRBD1 (5 bases). V was cut by 4 bases and J by 6 bases, with 12 bases left in between. CDR1 is MDHEN and CDR2 is SYDVKM in the germline V gene. This CDR3 has 13 residues.

This clone was seen a few times. CDR3 amino acids: CSVRQGSGEKLFF. The CDR3 bases are TGCAGCGTTCGACAGGGAAGCGGTGAAAAACTGTTTTTT. The genes are TRBV29-1 and TRBJ1-4; 7 nucleotides match TRBD1. The CDR3 totals 13 residues. Trimming at V came to 5 bases and at J to 7 bases, leaving 7 bases not matched to a gene. Germline CDR1 reads SQVTM; CDR2 reads ANQGSEA.

The chain combines TRBV5-6 with TRBJ1-5; no reliable D call. Germline loops: CDR1 SGHDT, CDR2 YYEEEE. The V end was cut by 1 base, the J end by 6 bases, with 8 bases between. The CDR3 totals 13 residues. The DNA of the CDR3 is TGTGCCAGCAGCTTGAGAGAAACTCAGCCCCAGCATTTT. The encoded protein is CASSLRETQPQHF.

This chain links TRBV4-1 with TRBJ2-5, with 7 bases aligning to TRBD1. With 4 bases clipped from V and 0 bases from J, the junction kept 23 bases outside the gene matches. Germline CDR1 and CDR2: MGHRA and YSYEKL. The CDR3 has 21 amino acids. The CDR3 DNA follows: TGCGCCAGCAGCCCCCGAGGGTTTTTTAGACAGGGAGAATCGTACCAAGAGACCCAGTACTTC. Amino acids: CASSPRGFFRQGESYQETQYF.